Included here is one T cell receptor (beta chain) sequence, with context. As yet, its antigen is unknown. This entry belongs to a study of graft-versus-host responses after intestinal transplantation. Overall study: Recipients were all induced with anti-thymocyte globulin, then given tacrolimus and steroids for about 3 years.

Notes on the study in general: Early after transplant, HvG declines were associated with peak levels of circulating GvH clones. The authors found GvH clones in recipient marrow, some appearing first in ileum or blood.

Clones were read by immunoSEQ multiplex PCR, and TCRdb kept only the in-frame ones, dropping some. The sample holds tens of thousands of clones, roughly 90% seen once. Germline assignment: CDR1 SQVTM and CDR2 ANQGSEA. The CDR3 contains 15 residues. Unmatched junction bases numbered 16, after V lost 7 bases and J lost 7 bases. This chain connects TRBV29-1 to TRBJ1-1; 9 bases match TRBD1. This TCR was sampled from a human donor who was the organ donor for an intestinal transplant. The source was unstimulated CD4+ T cells sorted from spleen or lymph node cells, collected before transplant. The DNA of the CDR3 is TGCAGCGCAGCAAGTGGACAGGGGTCGAGAGGTGAAGCTTTCTTT. Translation gives CSAASGQGSRGEAFF.